Below, 21 T cell receptor beta chains from the same sample are listed, as sequenced in a study of early T cells in non-severe SARS-CoV-2 infection. TCRdb re-called the 5' RACE reads with MiXCR, one entry per CDR3 protein. The table lists some 54,000 distinct CDR3 sequences, 11% of them singletons. Sequencing was carried out using whole blood. These receptor sequences come from an adult who was a healthcare worker with PCR-confirmed SARS-CoV-2 infection or an uninfected control (not recorded which).

This clonotype was seen a handful of times. The chain joins TRBV20-1 to TRBJ2-7, with 9 bases fitting TRBD2. The CDR3 contains 15 residues. J lost 2 bases, V lost 0 bases, and 5 bases had no gene match. CDR1 DFQATT and CDR2 SNEGSKA come from the germline V gene (reference sequence). DNA for the CDR3: TGCAGTGCTAGAGATCAGGCTAGCGGGACCTACGAGCAGTACTTC. This sequence encodes CSARDQASGTYEQYF.

This clonotype showed up many times. V is TRBV4-3 and J is TRBJ2-7, with 7 bases that match TRBD1. Per the germline V gene, CDR1 is LGHNA and CDR2 is YSLEER. V lost 0 bases, J lost 4 bases, and 3 bases stayed unmatched. The CDR3 sequence is 14 residues long. The DNA for the CDR3 is TGCGCCAGCAGCCAAGAGCACAGGGGTTACGAGCAGTACTTC. Encoded protein: CASSQEHRGYEQYF.

This clonotype appeared a few times. V and J are TRBV28 and TRBJ1-3; D not resolved. Germline-derived CDR1 and CDR2 are MDHEN and SYDVKM. V was pared by 2 bases and J by 2 bases, with 1 base between. The CDR3 has 12 amino acids. CDR3 sequence: CASSLPGNTIYF. The CDR3 DNA is TGTGCCAGCAGTTTACCTGGAAACACCATATATTTT. Full variable domain (remainder filled in from reference TRBV28 and TRBJ1-3): DVKVTQSSRYLVKRTGEKVFLECVQDMDHENMFWYRQDPGLGLRLIYFSYDVKMKEKGDIPEGYSVSREKKERFSLILESASTNQTSMYLCASSLPGNTIYFGEGSWLTVV.

The CDR3 DNA is TGCAGTGCCACGGCGGGAGCGGGAGTTTTGGAGACCCAGTACTTC. This gives the protein CSATAGAGVLETQYF. The rearrangement joins TRBV20-1 to TRBJ2-5; TRBD2 matches 8 bases. CDR1 and CDR2 (germline): DFQATT, SNEGSKA (reference sequence). The V gene end was trimmed by 6 bases and the J gene end by 5 bases; junction bases not matched to a gene: 14. This CDR3 is built from 15 residues.

The table lists this clonotype with many counts. This chain links TRBV29-1 with TRBJ1-2, with a tentative D call TRBD1 (6 bases). The CDR3 loop spans 12 amino acids. CDR1 and CDR2 (germline): SQVTM, ANQGSEA. V was shortened by 8 bases and J by 4 bases, with 14 bases between the two germline ends. The CDR3, as DNA: TGCAGCTTCGCGACAGGCGCCTATGGCTACACCTTC. It yields the protein CSFATGAYGYTF.

This clonotype appeared many times. The chain combines TRBV11-3 with TRBJ2-3; no reliable D call. Trimming shortened V by 1 base and J by 5 bases, and 7 bases separated the two germline ends. Per the germline V gene, CDR1 is SGHNT and CDR2 is YENEEA. The CDR3 consists of 13 residues. The CDR3 spells CASSLGRKDTQYF. DNA of the CDR3: TGTGCCAGCAGCTTAGGCCGGAAAGATACGCAGTATTTT.

This clonotype was seen only a few times. V gene TRBV6-2 or TRBV6-3 combines with J gene TRBJ2-7; weak D call: TRBD2 (5 bases). Trimming left V 5 bases short and J 4 bases short, with 12 bases between. CDR1 MNHEY and CDR2 SVGEGT come from the germline V gene. CDR3 length equals 13 residues. The CDR3, as DNA: TGTGCCAGCAGTCGGAATCGGGATTACGAGCAGTACTTC. This encodes CASSRNRDYEQYF.

The J gene is TRBJ2-4, the V gene TRBV23-1; D possibly corresponds to TRBD2 (7 bases). TRBV23-1 carries the ORF label, with uncertain function. CDR3 length: 19 residues. With 0 bases removed from V and 4 bases from J, the gap between germline ends came to 22 bases. This CDR3 reads CASSQSVPPGRGKKNIQYF. CDR3 coding DNA: TGCGCCAGCAGTCAATCGGTCCCTCCAGGGAGGGGGAAGAAAAACATTCAGTACTTC.

The rearrangement joins TRBV5-6 to TRBJ2-3, with TRBD2 matching 7 bases. Trimming at V came to 1 base and at J to 3 bases, leaving 14 bases not matched to a gene. This CDR3 has 18 residues. Germline V gives CDR1 SGHDT, CDR2 YYEEEE. Written as DNA, the CDR3 is TGTGCCAGCAGCTTGCGTGGACTAGGGCGGAAGATTACAGATACGCAGTATTTT. It encodes CASSLRGLGRKITDTQYF.

This clonotype was detected many times. J is TRBJ2-5 and V is TRBV28; D not resolved. Deletions cut 5 bases from V and 2 bases from J, with 6 bases between. The CDR3 has 12 amino acids. Germline V gene data show CDR1 as MDHEN and CDR2 as SYDVKM. The CDR3 sequence is CASSRVQETQYF. The CDR3 region has the DNA TGTGCCAGCAGTAGGGTACAAGAGACCCAGTACTTC.

The chain recombines TRBV12-3 or TRBV12-4 with TRBJ2-7; possible D gene TRBD2, 6 bases. V lost 5 bases, J lost 6 bases, and 14 bases lay in between. The CDR3 contains 13 residues. The CDR3 spells CASSQMRRGEQYF. The CDR3 DNA reads TGTGCCAGCAGTCAAATGAGGCGGGGCGAGCAGTACTTC.

The chain couples TRBV5-1 to TRBJ2-1; 8 bases are a match to TRBD2. After removal of 2 bases from V and 0 bases from J, the junction contained 4 bases not matched to a gene. In germline, CDR1 is SGHRS, CDR2 YFSETQ. This CDR3 has 16 residues. CDR3 protein: CASSLAGVSSYNEQFF. CDR3 nucleotide sequence: TGCGCCAGCAGCTTAGCGGGGGTGAGCTCCTACAATGAGCAGTTCTTC.

This rearrangement joins TRBV7-3 to TRBJ1-5; 7 positions agree with TRBD1. The CDR3 has 16 residues. Germline V CDR1 and CDR2: SGHTA, FQGTGA. V shed 0 bases, J shed 8 bases, and the junction held 10 bases outside the gene matches. In DNA, the CDR3 is TGTGCCAGCAGCTTAACGTTTGTACAGGGGTTAAAGCCCCAGCATTTT. It codes for CASSLTFVQGLKPQHF.

On this clonotype itself: This may come from a read error, since a much larger clone is one base off. The rearrangement links TRBV6-1 to TRBJ1-2; no reliable D call. CDR1 is MNHNS, CDR2 SASEGT, per germline. This CDR3 is built from 13 residues. In DNA, the CDR3 is TGTACCAGCCGCCAAGAGTTTAGTAGTGGCTACACCTTC. This translates into CTSRQEFSSGYTF.

This clonotype was seen many times. J is TRBJ2-6 and V is TRBV5-1, with 9 bases identical to TRBD1. Germline V lookup: CDR1 SGHRS, CDR2 YFSETQ. J was trimmed by 0 bases and V by 5 bases; bases with no gene match: 6. The CDR3 is made up of 17 amino acids. In DNA form, the CDR3 reads TGCGCCAGCAGGGAGGGACAGGGAAGCTCTGGGGCCAACGTCCTGACTTTC. Translating gives CASREGQGSSGANVLTF.

This clonotype was counted a few times. The chain couples TRBV10-3 to TRBJ2-1, with 10 bases identical to TRBD1. In germline, CDR1 is ENHRY, CDR2 SYGVKD. The V segment lost 6 bases and the J segment 6 bases; nucleotides outside the gene matches: 8. CDR3 length: 15 amino acids. The CDR3 loop reads CAIRDRGASTNEQFF. CDR3 coding DNA: TGTGCCATCAGGGACAGGGGGGCCTCTACCAATGAGCAGTTCTTC.

In its sample, this clonotype was seen many times. This chain connects TRBV6-2 or TRBV6-3 to TRBJ2-1; D possibly corresponds to TRBD1 (6 bases). CDR1 and CDR2 (germline): MNHEY, SVGEGT. V was trimmed by 7 bases and J by 0 bases, leaving 13 bases between them. The length of the CDR3 is 15 residues. In DNA form, the CDR3 reads TGTGCCAGCACCCAGGACAGCAGCTCCTACAATGAGCAGTTCTTC. Its translation: CASTQDSSSYNEQFF.

The sample holds a few counts of this clonotype. The chain joins TRBV12-3 or TRBV12-4 to TRBJ2-5; D gene uncertain. The V end was cut by 7 bases, the J end by 2 bases, with 14 bases between. The CDR3 consists of 14 residues. In DNA, the CDR3 is TGTGCCAGCACCGTATCTGGCACTCAAGAGACCCAGTACTTC. Residues: CASTVSGTQETQYF.

This clonotype was seen at least ten times. J is TRBJ2-5 and V is TRBV7-8; 8 nucleotides agree with TRBD2. CDR1 and CDR2 (germline): SGHVS, FQNEAQ. The CDR3 has 16 amino acids. After removal of 3 bases from V and 2 bases from J, the junction contained 8 bases not matched to a gene. The DNA for the CDR3 is TGTGCCAGCAGCTTCAAAAGCGGGGGACCGCAAGAGACCCAGTACTTC. Its protein is CASSFKSGGPQETQYF. The full variable domain, its missing parts supplied by reference TRBV7-8 and TRBJ2-5, is GAGVSQSPRYKVAKRGQDVALRCDPISGHVSLFWYQQALGQGPEFLTYFQNEAQLDKSGLPSDRFFAERPEGSVSTLKIQRTQQEDSAVYLCASSFKSGGPQETQYFGPGTRLLVL.

This clonotype was detected ten times or more. This rearrangement joins TRBV30 to TRBJ1-4; TRBD1 aligns across 8 bases. CDR1 is GTSNPN and CDR2 is SVGIG in the germline V gene (reference sequence). The length of the CDR3 is 13 residues. V was pared by 7 bases and J by 5 bases, with 6 bases of the junction left unmatched. The CDR3 DNA follows: TGTGCCTTAAACAGGGGGGGAAATGAAAAACTGTTTTTT. Translating it yields CALNRGGNEKLFF.

This chain's CDR3 is CASSQSPGAPYEQYF. CDR3 bases: TGTGCCAGCAGCCAATCTCCAGGGGCTCCCTACGAGCAGTACTTC. The chain couples TRBV3-1 to TRBJ2-7; D possibly corresponds to TRBD1 (6 bases). V lost 2 bases and J 2 bases, leaving 13 bases between the germline ends. The CDR3 is 15 residues long. Germline V gives CDR1 LGHDT, CDR2 YNNKEL (reference sequence).